This T cell receptor beta chain came from a study of T cells expressing NK-cell markers. On the study more broadly: Sorted CD3+CD56+NKG2C+, CD3+CD56+NKG2C- and CD3+CD56-NKG2C+ T cells supplied TCR beta repertoires.

5'RACE template switching with UMIs generated TCR beta cDNA. TCRdb re-called the 5' RACE reads and catalogs CDR3 proteins one per entry, DNA excluded. The table for this sample gives 450,000 to 600,000 distinct CDR3 sequences. In germline, CDR1 is GTSNPN, CDR2 SVGIG (reference sequence). This CDR3 comprises 11 residues. Sample: blood T cells: a sorted CD56 or NKG2C T cell subset, CD4+ or CD8+ T cells, or bulk PBMC T cells (not recorded which). The receptor comes from a man younger than 30 in good health. The chain links TRBV30 to TRBJ1-2. The CDR3 sequence is CAWALGPGYTF.